The rows below give T cell receptor beta chains drawn from one sample of a study of T cells after yellow fever vaccination. Via MiXCR, TCRdb re-called the 5' RACE reads, giving one row per CDR3 protein. The sample carries roughly 520,000 distinct CDR3 sequences, about a fifth recorded once. The sequencing used PBMCs, collected roughly 20 days after the first yellow fever vaccination. These receptors came from a man aged 18 to 29 who received the YFV17D yellow fever vaccine. Both conserved end residues are part of each CDR3. D genes are given only for firm matches. Part of the rows lack a size; the others show once, few, many or a class for expanded clones.

J,D,V,size,DNA,CDR3
TRBJ1-1,.,TRBV6-5,once,TGTGCCAGCAGTTACTCGAGGGGCAGGGGATCAACTGAAGCTTTCTTT,CASSYSRGRGSTEAFF
TRBJ1-2,.,TRBV7-2,few,TGTGCCAGCAGCTTGCAGGGGTCGCTGGATGGCTACACCTTC,CASSLQGSLDGYTF
TRBJ2-2,.,TRBV15,few,TGTGCCACCAGCAGAGGCCCCGCGAACACCGGGGAGCTGTTTTTT,CATSRGPANTGELFF
TRBJ1-6,.,TRBV28,.,TGTGCCAGCAGTTTCGCGAGGTTGTTCCTCCACTTT,CASSFARLFLHF
TRBJ2-4,TRBD2,TRBV4-2,.,TGTGCCAGCAGCCAAGAATTGGCTAGCGGGGGGACCAAAAACATTCAGTACTTC,CASSQELASGGTKNIQYF
TRBJ1-1,TRBD1,TRBV20-1,.,TGCAGTGCTAGAGATCAGGCGTCCGGGACAGGGAAAACTGAAGCTTTCTTT,CSARDQASGTGKTEAFF
TRBJ2-5,.,TRBV9,.,TGTGCCAGCAGCGACGGACCCCAAGAGACCCAGTACTTC,CASSDGPQETQYF
TRBJ2-2,.,TRBV29-1,.,TGCAGCGCGGGCGTTGGGCACGCCGGGGAGCTGTTTTTT,CSAGVGHAGELFF
TRBJ2-3,.,TRBV10-3,few,TGTGCCATCAGTGGTGCCGGTCAGGGGACCGATACGCAGTATTTT,CAISGAGQGTDTQYF
TRBJ2-5,.,TRBV20-1,few,TGCAGTGCTACCAGGACCCCGGGGCCCCAAGAGACCCAGTACTTC,CSATRTPGPQETQYF
TRBJ2-2,.,TRBV12-5,.,TGTGCTAGTGGTTTGGTACGGACCGGGGAGCTGTTTTTT,CASGLVRTGELFF
TRBJ2-1,.,TRBV20-1,few,TGCAGTGTCATACTAGCCCACAATGAGCAGTTCTTC,CSVILAHNEQFF
TRBJ2-5,.,TRBV29-1,.,TGCAGCTTCTGGTGGGGCCGACAAGAGACCCAGTACTTC,CSFWWGRQETQYF
TRBJ1-2,.,TRBV5-1,many,TGCGCCAGCAGCTTTCCCACGGGAGATGGCTACACCTTC,CASSFPTGDGYTF
TRBJ2-3,.,TRBV19,.,TGTGCCAGTAGTATTCTGTCCGCAGATACGCAGTATTTT,CASSILSADTQYF
TRBJ2-1,.,TRBV20-1,.,TGCAGTGCTAGCGGGGGCGTTACCAATGAGCAGTTCTTC,CSASGGVTNEQFF
TRBJ2-1,.,TRBV20-1,.,TGCAGTGCTAGTGGGACTGCATACTACAATGAGCAGTTCTTC,CSASGTAYYNEQFF
TRBJ2-5,.,TRBV7-3,.,TGTGCCAGCAGCCCCACGGCAACTCAAGAGACCCAGTACTTC,CASSPTATQETQYF
TRBJ1-2,.,TRBV5-1,few,TGCGCCAGCAGCTTGATGGACACTTCTTATGGCTACACCTTC,CASSLMDTSYGYTF
TRBJ2-7,TRBD2,TRBV11-2,few,TGTGCCAGCAGCTTATCACCTAGCGGGGGGGGTTACTCCTACGAGCAGTACTTC,CASSLSPSGGGYSYEQYF
TRBJ1-5,.,TRBV6-1,many,TGTGCCAGCAGTGAAGGCACCGGGGGATGGCAGCCCCAGCATTTT,CASSEGTGGWQPQHF
TRBJ2-5,TRBD1,TRBV28,few,TGTGCCAGCAGTTTCTACTCCGGGACAGGGGGCCTGGAGACCCAGTACTTC,CASSFYSGTGGLETQYF